The 6 T cell receptor beta chains reported below all come from one sample, sequenced in a study of technical replicates of blood from a handful of donors. The method was immunoSEQ multiplex PCR; TCRdb's version includes in-frame clones alone and lacks a portion of them. The data contain about 93,000 clones, approximately 95% of them singletons. Sequencing used T cells isolated from PBMCs. The receptor source for this set is a human donor in good health.

This rearrangement joins TRBV4-1 to TRBJ2-7; D not certain. The CDR3 has 15 residues. Germline CDR1 reads MGHRA; CDR2 reads YSYEKL. V gave up 8 bases and J gave up 4 bases, with 21 bases separating them. The CDR3 DNA is TGCGCCAGCCCTAGACTGGCTGCTGAGTATTACGAGCAGTACTTC. Amino acids: CASPRLAAEYYEQYF.

J is TRBJ1-5 and V is TRBV28, with D perhaps matching TRBD1 (5 bases). The CDR3 is 15 residues long. CDR1 is MDHEN, CDR2 SYDVKM, per germline. Trimming took 6 bases from V and 0 from J, leaving 12 bases between them. CDR3 DNA: TGTGCCAGCAGCTCGGGGGGAGGTAGCAATCAGCCCCAGCATTTT. Its translation is CASSSGGGSNQPQHF.

The rearrangement joins TRBV7-9 to TRBJ1-5, with unresolved D. Between the trimmed V and J ends, which lost 4 bases and 0 bases, there was a span of 10 bases. The CDR3 has 15 amino acids. From germline, CDR1 is SEHNR and CDR2 FQNEAQ (reference sequence). For the CDR3, the DNA is TGTGCCAGCAGCTCCTCAGATTATAGCAATCAGCCCCAGCATTTT. This encodes CASSSSDYSNQPQHF.

As DNA, the CDR3 is TGTGCCAGCAGTGGGGACAGGATGACTGAAGCTTTCTTT. It translates to CASSGDRMTEAFF. V is TRBV2 and J is TRBJ1-1; 8 bases line up with TRBD1. The V segment lost 4 bases and the J segment 5 bases; nucleotides outside the gene matches: 3. The CDR3 contains 13 residues. Germline V gives CDR1 SNHLY, CDR2 FYNNEI.

V is TRBV5-1 and J is TRBJ1-2; possibly TRBD1 for D (6 bases). The CDR3 length is 15 residues. V dropped 0 bases and J dropped 4 bases, with 13 bases sitting between them. Germline assignment: CDR1 SGHRS and CDR2 YFSETQ. CDR3 DNA sequence: TGCGCCAGCAGCTTGGACCAGGGGTTTGCCTATGGCTACACCTTC. Encoded protein: CASSLDQGFAYGYTF.

The gene calls are TRBV9 and TRBJ1-3; perhaps TRBD1 as D (5 bases). The germline CDR1 and CDR2 sequences are SGDLS and YYNGEE. The CDR3 is 16 residues long. The germline V and J ends were trimmed by 4 bases and 4 bases, with 18 bases remaining between them. In DNA form, the CDR3 reads TGTGCCAGCAGCACACGACTGGACACGTCAGGAAACACCATATATTTT. Translation gives CASSTRLDTSGNTIYF.